This record covers a single T cell receptor beta chain. Its specificity is not known. This record comes from a study of beta chain features in type 1 diabetes. Looking at the study overall: Sorted cells from all samples, numbering over 85,000,000, were examined.

One heparinised blood draw, averaging about 120 mL, came from each donor. The germline V and J ends were trimmed by 6 bases and 3 bases, with 7 bases remaining between them. The CDR3 runs to 12 residues. Germline V gene lookup returns CDR1 MNHEY and CDR2 SMNVEV (reference sequence). Of the isolated RNA, all was reverse transcribed, and so the sequenced material was expressed TCRB transcripts. Naive, central memory and regulatory T cell samples averaged approximately 3.6 million immunoSEQ reads each. The protocol was immunoSEQ multiplex PCR, while the TCRdb copy is restricted to in-frame clones and leaves out a portion. The profile shows about 390,000 clones, 8.5% to 10% of them singletons. Overall study findings and caveats: Shortening of TCRB CDR3s, moderate but significant, appeared in all four CD4+ subsets of Type 1 diabetes patients. PCR could preferentially amplify shorter templates, alike in patients and controls.

The gene calls are TRBV27 and TRBJ2-3, with a weak D call TRBD2 (5 bases). The clonotype was recovered from a man aged 30-40 years with type 1 diabetes. Sequenced: central memory CD4+ T cells from blood. The CDR3 nucleotides read TGTGCCAGCAGCGGGAAAACAGATACGCAGTATTTT. Its translation is CASSGKTDTQYF.